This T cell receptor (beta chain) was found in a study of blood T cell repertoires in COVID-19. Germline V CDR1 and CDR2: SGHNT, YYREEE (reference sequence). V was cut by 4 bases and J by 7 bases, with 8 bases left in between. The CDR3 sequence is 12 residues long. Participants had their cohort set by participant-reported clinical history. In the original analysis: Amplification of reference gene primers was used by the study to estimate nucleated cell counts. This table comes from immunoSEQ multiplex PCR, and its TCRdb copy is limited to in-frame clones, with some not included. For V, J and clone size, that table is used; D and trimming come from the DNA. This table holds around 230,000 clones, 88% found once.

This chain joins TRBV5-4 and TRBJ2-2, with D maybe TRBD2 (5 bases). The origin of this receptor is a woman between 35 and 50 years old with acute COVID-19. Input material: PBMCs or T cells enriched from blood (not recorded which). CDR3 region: CASSREFGELFF. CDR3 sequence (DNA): TGTGCCAGCAGCAGGGAGTTCGGGGAGCTGTTTTTT.